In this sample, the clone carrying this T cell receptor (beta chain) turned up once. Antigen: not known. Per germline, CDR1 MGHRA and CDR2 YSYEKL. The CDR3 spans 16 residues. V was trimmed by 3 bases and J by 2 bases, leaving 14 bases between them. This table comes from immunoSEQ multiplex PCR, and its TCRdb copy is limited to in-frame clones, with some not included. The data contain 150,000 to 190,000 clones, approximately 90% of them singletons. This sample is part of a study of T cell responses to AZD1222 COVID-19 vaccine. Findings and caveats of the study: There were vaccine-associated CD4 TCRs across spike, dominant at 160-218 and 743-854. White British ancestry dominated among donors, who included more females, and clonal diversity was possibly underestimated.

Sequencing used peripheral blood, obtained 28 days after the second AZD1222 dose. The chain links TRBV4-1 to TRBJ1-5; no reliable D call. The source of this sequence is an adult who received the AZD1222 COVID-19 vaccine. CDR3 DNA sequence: TGCGCCAGCAGCCACCCCCGGGGAGAGCGCAATCAGCCCCAGCATTTT. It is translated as CASSHPRGERNQPQHF.